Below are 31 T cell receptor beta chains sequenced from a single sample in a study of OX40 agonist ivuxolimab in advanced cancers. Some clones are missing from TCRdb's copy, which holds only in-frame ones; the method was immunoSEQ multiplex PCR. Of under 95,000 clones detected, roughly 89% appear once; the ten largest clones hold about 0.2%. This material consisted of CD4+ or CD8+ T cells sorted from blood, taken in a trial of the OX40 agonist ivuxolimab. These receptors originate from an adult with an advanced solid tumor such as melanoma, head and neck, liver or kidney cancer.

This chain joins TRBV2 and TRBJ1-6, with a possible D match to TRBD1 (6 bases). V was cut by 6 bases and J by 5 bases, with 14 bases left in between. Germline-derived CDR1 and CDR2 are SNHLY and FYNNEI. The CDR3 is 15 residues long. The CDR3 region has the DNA TGTGCCAGCAGCCAAACAGGGTCGAATAATTCACCCCTCCACTTT. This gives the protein CASSQTGSNNSPLHF.

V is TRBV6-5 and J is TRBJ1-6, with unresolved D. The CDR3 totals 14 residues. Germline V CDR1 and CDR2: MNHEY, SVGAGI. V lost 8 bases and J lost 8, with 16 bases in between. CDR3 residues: CASAGEAKHSPLHF. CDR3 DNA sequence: TGTGCCAGCGCTGGTGAGGCCAAGCATTCACCCCTCCACTTT.

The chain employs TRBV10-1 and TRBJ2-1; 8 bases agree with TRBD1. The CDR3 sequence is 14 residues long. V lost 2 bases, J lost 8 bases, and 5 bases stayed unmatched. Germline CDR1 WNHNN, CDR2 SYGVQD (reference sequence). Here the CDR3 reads CASSEDRGRDEQFF. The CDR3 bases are TGCGCCAGCAGTGAGGACAGGGGTAGGGATGAGCAGTTCTTC.

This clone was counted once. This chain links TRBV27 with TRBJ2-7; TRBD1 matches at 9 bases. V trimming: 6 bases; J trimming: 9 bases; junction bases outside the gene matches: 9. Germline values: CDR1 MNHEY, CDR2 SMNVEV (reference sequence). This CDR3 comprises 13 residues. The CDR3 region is CASSRDRVTGQYF. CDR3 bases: TGTGCCAGCAGCCGGGACAGGGTTACAGGGCAGTACTTC.

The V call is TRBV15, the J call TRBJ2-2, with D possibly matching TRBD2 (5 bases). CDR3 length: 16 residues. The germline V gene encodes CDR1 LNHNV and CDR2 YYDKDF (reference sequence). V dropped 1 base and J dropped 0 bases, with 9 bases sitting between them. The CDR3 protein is CATSRAIGTNTGELFF. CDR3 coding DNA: TGTGCCACCAGCAGAGCAATCGGGACGAACACCGGGGAGCTGTTTTTT.

CDR3 sequence reads: CASSMRETVYGYTF. The CDR3 nucleotides are TGTGCCAGTAGTATGCGGGAGACGGTCTATGGCTACACCTTC. J is TRBJ1-2 and V is TRBV19; D uncertain. The V and J ends lost 3 bases and 4 bases respectively, with 12 bases between them. CDR1 and CDR2 from the germline V gene are LNHDA and SQIVND (reference sequence). The CDR3 extends over 14 amino acids.

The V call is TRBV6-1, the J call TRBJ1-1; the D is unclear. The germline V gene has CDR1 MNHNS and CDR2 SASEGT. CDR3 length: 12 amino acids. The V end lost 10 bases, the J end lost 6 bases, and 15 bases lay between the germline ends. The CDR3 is CAIHRPGAEAFF. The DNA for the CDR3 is TGTGCCATTCACAGACCCGGGGCTGAAGCTTTCTTT.

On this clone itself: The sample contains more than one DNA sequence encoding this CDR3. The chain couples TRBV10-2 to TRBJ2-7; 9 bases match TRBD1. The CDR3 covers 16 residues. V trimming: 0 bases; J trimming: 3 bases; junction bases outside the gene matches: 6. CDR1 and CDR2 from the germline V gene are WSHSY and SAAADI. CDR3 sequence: CASSESRPGQGYEQYF. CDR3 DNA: TGCGCCAGCAGTGAGTCGAGACCGGGACAGGGCTACGAGCAGTACTTC.

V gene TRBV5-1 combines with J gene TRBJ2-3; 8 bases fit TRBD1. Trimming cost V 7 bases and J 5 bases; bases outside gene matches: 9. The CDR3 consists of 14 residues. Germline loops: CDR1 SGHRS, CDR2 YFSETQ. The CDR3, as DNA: TGCGCCAGCCGCAAAACAGGGGGAGAAGATACGCAGTATTTT. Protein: CASRKTGGEDTQYF.

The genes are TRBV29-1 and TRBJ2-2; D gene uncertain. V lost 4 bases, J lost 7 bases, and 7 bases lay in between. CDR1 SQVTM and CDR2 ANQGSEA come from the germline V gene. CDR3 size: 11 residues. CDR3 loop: CSVGEIGELFF. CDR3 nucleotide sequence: TGCAGCGTTGGGGAAATCGGGGAGCTGTTTTTT.

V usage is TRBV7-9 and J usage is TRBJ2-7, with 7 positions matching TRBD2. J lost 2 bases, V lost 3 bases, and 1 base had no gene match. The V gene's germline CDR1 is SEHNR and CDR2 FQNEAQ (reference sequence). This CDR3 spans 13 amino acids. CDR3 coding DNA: TGTGCCAGCAGCTTCAGCGGGGCCTACGAGCAGTACTTC. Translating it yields CASSFSGAYEQYF.

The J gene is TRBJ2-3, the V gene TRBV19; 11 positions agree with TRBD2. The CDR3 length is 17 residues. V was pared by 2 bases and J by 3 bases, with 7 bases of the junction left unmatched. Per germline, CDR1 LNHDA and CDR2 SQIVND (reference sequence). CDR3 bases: TGTGCCAGTAGTATATGGCGACTAGCGGGAAGGACAGATACGCAGTATTTT. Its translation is CASSIWRLAGRTDTQYF. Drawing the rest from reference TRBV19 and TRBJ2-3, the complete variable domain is DGGITQSPKYLFRKEGQNVTLSCEQNLNHDAMYWYRQDPGQGLRLIYYSQIVNDFQKGDIAEGYSVSREKKESFPLTVTSAQKNPTAFYLCASSIWRLAGRTDTQYFGPGTRLTVL.

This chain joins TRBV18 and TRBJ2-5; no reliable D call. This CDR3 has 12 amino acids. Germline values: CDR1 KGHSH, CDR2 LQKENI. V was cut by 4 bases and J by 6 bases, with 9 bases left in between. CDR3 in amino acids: CASSQSRQTQYF. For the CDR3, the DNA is TGTGCCAGCTCACAAAGCAGGCAGACCCAGTACTTC.

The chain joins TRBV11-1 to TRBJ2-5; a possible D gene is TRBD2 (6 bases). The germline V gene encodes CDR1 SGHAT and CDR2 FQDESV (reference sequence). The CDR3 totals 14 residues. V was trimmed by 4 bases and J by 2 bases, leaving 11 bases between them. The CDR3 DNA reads TGTGCCAGCAGCTCCGGACTACTACAAGAGACCCAGTACTTC. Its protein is CASSSGLLQETQYF.

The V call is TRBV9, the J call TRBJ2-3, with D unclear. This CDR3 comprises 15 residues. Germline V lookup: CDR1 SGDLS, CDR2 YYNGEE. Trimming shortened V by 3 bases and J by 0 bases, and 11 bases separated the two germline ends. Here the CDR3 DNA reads TGTGCCAGCAGCGCCGGCTTCCAGAGCACAGATACGCAGTATTTT. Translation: CASSAGFQSTDTQYF.

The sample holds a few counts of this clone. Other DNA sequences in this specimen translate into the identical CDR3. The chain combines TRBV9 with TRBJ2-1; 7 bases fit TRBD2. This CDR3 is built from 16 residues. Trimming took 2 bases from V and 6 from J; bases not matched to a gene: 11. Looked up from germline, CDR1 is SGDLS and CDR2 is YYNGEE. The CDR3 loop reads CASSVRGREGLNEQFF. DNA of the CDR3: TGTGCCAGCAGCGTCCGTGGGAGGGAGGGCCTCAATGAGCAGTTCTTC.

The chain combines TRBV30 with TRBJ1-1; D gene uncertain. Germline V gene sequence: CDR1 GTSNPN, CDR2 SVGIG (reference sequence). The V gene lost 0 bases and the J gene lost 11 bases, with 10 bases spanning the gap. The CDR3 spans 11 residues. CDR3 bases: TGTGCCTGGAGTGTACTACGCTGGGCTTTCTTT. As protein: CAWSVLRWAFF. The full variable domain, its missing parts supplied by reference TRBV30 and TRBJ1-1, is SQTIHQWPATLVQPVGSPLSLECTVEGTSNPNLYWYRQAAGRGLQLLFYSVGIGQISSEVPQNLSASRPQDRQFILSSKKLLLSDSGFYLCAWSVLRWAFFGQGTRLTVV.

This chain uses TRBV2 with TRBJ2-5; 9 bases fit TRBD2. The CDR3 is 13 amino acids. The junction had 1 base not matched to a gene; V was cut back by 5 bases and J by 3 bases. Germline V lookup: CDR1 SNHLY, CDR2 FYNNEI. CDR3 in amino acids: CASSRTSEETQYF. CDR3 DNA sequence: TGTGCCAGCAGTAGGACTAGCGAAGAGACCCAGTACTTC. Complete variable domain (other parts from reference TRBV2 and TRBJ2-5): EPEVTQTPSHQVTQMGQEVILRCVPISNHLYFYWYRQILGQKVEFLVSFYNNEISEKSEIFDDQFSVERPDGSNFTLKIRSTKLEDSAMYFCASSRTSEETQYFGPGTRLLVL.

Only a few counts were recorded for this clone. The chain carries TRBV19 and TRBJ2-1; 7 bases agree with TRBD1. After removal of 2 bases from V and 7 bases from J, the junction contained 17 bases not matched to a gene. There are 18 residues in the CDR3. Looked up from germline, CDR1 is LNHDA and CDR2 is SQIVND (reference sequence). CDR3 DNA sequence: TGTGCCAGTAGTATACGTAATGGCCCTGACAGGGCCCAAAATGAGCAGTTCTTC. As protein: CASSIRNGPDRAQNEQFF.

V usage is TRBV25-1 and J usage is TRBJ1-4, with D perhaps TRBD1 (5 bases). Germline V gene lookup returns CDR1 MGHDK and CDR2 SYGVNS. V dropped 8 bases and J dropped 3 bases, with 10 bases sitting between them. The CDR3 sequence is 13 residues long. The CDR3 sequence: CASSRVPNEKLFF. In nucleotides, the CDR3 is TGTGCCAGCTCCAGGGTCCCTAATGAAAAACTGTTTTTT.

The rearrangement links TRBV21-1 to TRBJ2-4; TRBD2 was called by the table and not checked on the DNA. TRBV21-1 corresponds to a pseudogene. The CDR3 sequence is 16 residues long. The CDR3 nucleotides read TGTGCCAGCAGCCCTCGGGGGGGGCAAGCCAAAAACATTCAGTACTTC. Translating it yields CASSPRGGQAKNIQYF.

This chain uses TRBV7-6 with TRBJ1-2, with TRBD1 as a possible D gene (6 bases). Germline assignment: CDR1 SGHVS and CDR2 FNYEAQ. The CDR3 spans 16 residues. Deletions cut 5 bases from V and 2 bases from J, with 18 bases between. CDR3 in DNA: TGTGCCAGCAGCGCCCTACAAGACAGGCACAACTATGGCTACACCTTC. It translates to CASSALQDRHNYGYTF.

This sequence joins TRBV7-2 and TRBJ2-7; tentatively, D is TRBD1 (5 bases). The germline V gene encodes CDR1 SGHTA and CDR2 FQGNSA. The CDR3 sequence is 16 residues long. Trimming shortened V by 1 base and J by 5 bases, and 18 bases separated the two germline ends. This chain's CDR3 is CASSLGEGVTRNEQYF. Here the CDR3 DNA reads TGTGCCAGCAGCTTAGGTGAAGGGGTGACGAGGAACGAGCAGTACTTC.

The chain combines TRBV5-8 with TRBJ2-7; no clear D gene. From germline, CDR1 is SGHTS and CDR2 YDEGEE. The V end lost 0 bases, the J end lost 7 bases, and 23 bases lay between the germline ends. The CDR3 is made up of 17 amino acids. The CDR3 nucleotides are TGTGCCAGCAGCTTGGCCAGGTCCGGAATCGGGCTATCGGAGCAGTACTTC. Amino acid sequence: CASSLARSGIGLSEQYF.

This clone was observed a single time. The CDR3 region is CASSPGADYEQYF. DNA of the CDR3: TGCGCCAGCAGCCCCGGGGCGGACTACGAGCAGTACTTC. The chain carries TRBV5-1 and TRBJ2-7; D could derive from TRBD1 or TRBD2 (5 bases each). CDR1 and CDR2 from the germline V gene are SGHRS and YFSETQ. The CDR3 contains 13 residues. V was shortened by 4 bases and J by 3 bases, with 11 bases between the two germline ends.

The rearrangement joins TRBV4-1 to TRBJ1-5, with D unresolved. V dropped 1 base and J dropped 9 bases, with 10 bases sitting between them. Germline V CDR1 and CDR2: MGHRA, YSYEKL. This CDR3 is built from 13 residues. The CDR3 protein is CASSQGRGLPQHF. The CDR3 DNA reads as TGCGCCAGCAGCCAAGGCCGAGGCCTGCCCCAGCATTTT.

CDR3 sequence reads: CASSFPTGRSSYEQYF. CDR3 bases: TGTGCCAGCAGTTTCCCGACGGGGCGCAGCTCCTACGAGCAGTACTTC. The J gene is TRBJ2-7, the V gene TRBV28; D might be TRBD1 or TRBD2, each matching 5 bases. This CDR3 has 16 amino acids. CDR1 MDHEN and CDR2 SYDVKM come from the germline V gene. V was shortened by 3 bases and J by 0 bases, with 15 bases between the two germline ends.

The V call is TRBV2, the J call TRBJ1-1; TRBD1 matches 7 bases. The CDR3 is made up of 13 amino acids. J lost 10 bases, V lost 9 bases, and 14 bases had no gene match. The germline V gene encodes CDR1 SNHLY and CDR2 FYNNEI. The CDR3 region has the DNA TGTGCCAGTTTGCTAGGGGGCGCCCCAGGAGCTTTCTTT. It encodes CASLLGGAPGAFF.

CDR3 region: CASSYPGGALRETQYF. In nucleotides, the CDR3 is TGTGCCAGCAGTTACCCCGGGGGGGCGTTACGAGAGACCCAGTACTTC. J is TRBJ2-5 and V is TRBV28, with TRBD2 matching 8 bases. This CDR3 has 16 amino acids. Trimming cost V 4 bases and J 4 bases; bases outside gene matches: 11. Germline CDR1 reads MDHEN; CDR2 reads SYDVKM.

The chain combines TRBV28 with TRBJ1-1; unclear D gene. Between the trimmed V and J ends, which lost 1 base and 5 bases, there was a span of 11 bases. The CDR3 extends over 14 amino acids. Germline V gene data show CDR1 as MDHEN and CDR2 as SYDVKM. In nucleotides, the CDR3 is TGTGCCAGCAGTTTATCCCCAGGTCGGACTGAAGCTTTCTTT. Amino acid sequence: CASSLSPGRTEAFF. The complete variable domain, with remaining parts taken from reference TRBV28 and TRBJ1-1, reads DVKVTQSSRYLVKRTGEKVFLECVQDMDHENMFWYRQDPGLGLRLIYFSYDVKMKEKGDIPEGYSVSREKKERFSLILESASTNQTSMYLCASSLSPGRTEAFFGQGTRLTVV.

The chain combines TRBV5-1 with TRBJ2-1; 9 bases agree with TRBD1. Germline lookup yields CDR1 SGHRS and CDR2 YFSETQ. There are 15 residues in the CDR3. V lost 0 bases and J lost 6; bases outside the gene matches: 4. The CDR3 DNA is TGCGCCAGCAGCTTGGGTGGACAGGGGATCAATGAGCAGTTCTTC. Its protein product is CASSLGGQGINEQFF.